This T cell receptor beta chain derives from a study of cytomegalovirus exposure and HLA in healthy donors. Study-wide results and caveats: Among the sequence variants, a highly shared cluster was likely an artifact of sequencing.

As for this clone: Its cognate antigen is unknown.

Primers: 60 Vbeta forward and 13 Jbeta reverse. Clones were read by immunoSEQ multiplex PCR, and TCRdb kept only the in-frame ones, dropping some. The sample carries 100,000 or so clones, 75% recorded once. Germline CDR1 reads SGHRS; CDR2 reads YFSETQ. This CDR3 has 16 amino acids. Trimming stripped 0 bases from V and 2 bases from J, with 11 bases between. Sequencing was carried out using PBMCs. This chain links TRBV5-1 with TRBJ2-2, with D maybe TRBD1 (6 bases). This receptor was identified in a middle-aged man in good health and CMV-seronegative. CDR3 residues: CASSLVGTTNTGELFF. The CDR3 nucleotides read TGCGCCAGCAGCTTGGTTGGGACAACTAACACCGGGGAGCTGTTTTTT.